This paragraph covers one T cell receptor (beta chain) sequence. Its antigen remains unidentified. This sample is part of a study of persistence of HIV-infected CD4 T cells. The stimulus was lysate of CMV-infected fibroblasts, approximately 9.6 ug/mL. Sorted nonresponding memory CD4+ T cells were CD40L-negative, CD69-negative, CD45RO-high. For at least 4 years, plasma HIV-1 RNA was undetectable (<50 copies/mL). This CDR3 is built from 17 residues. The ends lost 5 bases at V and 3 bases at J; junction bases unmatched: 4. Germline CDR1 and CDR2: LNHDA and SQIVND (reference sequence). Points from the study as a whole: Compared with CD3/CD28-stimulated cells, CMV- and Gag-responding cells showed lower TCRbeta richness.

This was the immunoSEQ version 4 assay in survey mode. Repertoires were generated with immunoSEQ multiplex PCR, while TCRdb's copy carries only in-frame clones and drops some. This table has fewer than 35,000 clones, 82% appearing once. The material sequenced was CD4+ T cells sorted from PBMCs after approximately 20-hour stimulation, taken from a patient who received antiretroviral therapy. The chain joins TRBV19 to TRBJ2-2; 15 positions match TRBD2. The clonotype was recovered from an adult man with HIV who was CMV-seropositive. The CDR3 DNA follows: TGTGCCAGTAGTCCCGGGACTAGCGGGGGGCACACCGGGGAGCTGTTTTTT. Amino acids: CASSPGTSGGHTGELFF. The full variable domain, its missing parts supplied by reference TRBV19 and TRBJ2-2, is DGGITQSPKYLFRKEGQNVTLSCEQNLNHDAMYWYRQDPGQGLRLIYYSQIVNDFQKGDIAEGYSVSREKKESFPLTVTSAQKNPTAFYLCASSPGTSGGHTGELFFGEGSRLTVL.